These 10 T cell receptor beta chains share one sample of origin, sequenced in a study of blood T cell repertoires in COVID-19. Generated by immunoSEQ multiplex PCR, the TCRdb table keeps only in-frame clones and is missing some. The data hold about 46,000 clones, with 90% observed a single time. Sequenced input: peripheral blood. These receptor sequences come from a man between 65 and 80 years old with active COVID-19.

The CDR3 nucleotides are TGTGCCAGCATGTTTGCGGGAGGAGGCAATGAGCAGTTCTTC. It yields the protein CASMFAGGGNEQFF. The chain recombines TRBV2 with TRBJ2-1, with 8 bases identical to TRBD2. In germline, CDR1 is SNHLY, CDR2 FYNNEI. The CDR3 is 14 amino acids. Trimming removed 7 bases from V and 6 bases from J; junction bases left unmatched: 8.

The rearrangement uses TRBV7-2 and TRBJ1-4; tentative D call: TRBD1 (6 bases). The length of the CDR3 is 14 residues. With 5 bases removed from V and 0 bases from J, the gap between germline ends came to 7 bases. CDR1 SGHTA and CDR2 FQGNSA come from the germline V gene. The CDR3 is CASSPGATNEKLFF. The DNA of the CDR3 is TGTGCCAGCAGCCCAGGGGCAACTAATGAAAAACTGTTTTTT.

This rearrangement joins TRBV5-1 to TRBJ1-2, with TRBD1 identical over 8 bases. The CDR3 runs to 14 residues. V lost 4 bases to trimming and J lost 4 bases; unmatched junction nucleotides: 6. Germline loops: CDR1 SGHRS, CDR2 YFSETQ. CDR3 loop: CASSTPGQVYGYTF. CDR3 nucleotides: TGCGCCAGCAGCACTCCGGGACAGGTCTATGGCTACACCTTC.

Comment on this clone: This sample also contains other DNA sequences that code for the same CDR3. This chain connects TRBV27 to TRBJ1-6; D call uncertain. V gave up 5 bases and J gave up 2 bases, with 10 bases separating them. CDR1 MNHEY and CDR2 SMNVEV come from the germline V gene (reference sequence). This CDR3 has 15 residues. The CDR3 DNA reads TGTGCCAGCAGTCCCCGGCAGGCCTATAATTCACCCCTCCACTTT. This codes for CASSPRQAYNSPLHF.

A single count supports this clone. The chain links TRBV3-1 (or the pseudogene TRBV3-2) to TRBJ2-7; perhaps TRBD2 as D (5 bases). This CDR3 has 17 amino acids. Trimming pared 1 base from V and 1 base from J, leaving 17 bases between. CDR1 is LGHDT, CDR2 YNNKEL, per germline (reference sequence). CDR3 sequence: CASSQASLGRTSYEQYF. CDR3 nucleotide sequence: TGTGCCAGCAGCCAAGCCTCCCTCGGCAGGACTTCCTACGAGCAGTACTTC.

This clone occurred once. The chain recombines TRBV29-1 with TRBJ2-7, with 9 bases matching TRBD1. With V trimmed by 1 base and J by 2 bases, 6 bases remained unmatched. The CDR3 sequence is 15 residues long. Looked up from germline, CDR1 is SQVTM and CDR2 is ANQGSEA. The CDR3 sequence: CSVEVRDRATYEQYF. For the CDR3, the DNA is TGCAGCGTTGAAGTTCGGGACAGGGCGACCTACGAGCAGTACTTC.

The chain links TRBV27 to TRBJ1-5; 7 bases map to TRBD1. Trimming at V came to 6 bases and at J to 0 bases, leaving 5 bases not matched to a gene. The CDR3 totals 15 residues. CDR1 is MNHEY, CDR2 SMNVEV, per germline (reference sequence). The CDR3, as DNA: TGTGCCAGCAGCTGGGACAGCTATAGCAATCAGCCCCAGCATTTT. It is translated as CASSWDSYSNQPQHF.

The chain couples TRBV18 to TRBJ1-4; D not resolved. Trimming removed 4 bases at V and 5 bases at J, with 8 bases between. The CDR3 extends over 13 amino acids. CDR1 KGHSH and CDR2 LQKENI come from the germline V gene. The CDR3 sequence is CASSQRLNEKLFF. The CDR3, as DNA: TGTGCCAGCTCACAACGACTAAATGAAAAACTGTTTTTT.

The chain has TRBV18 and TRBJ2-7, with 7 nucleotides matching TRBD2. The germline V gene has CDR1 KGHSH and CDR2 LQKENI. The CDR3 has 14 amino acids. V was pared by 4 bases and J by 4 bases, with 7 bases of the junction left unmatched. The CDR3 here is CASSQGRVEYEQYF. In DNA form, the CDR3 reads TGTGCCAGCTCACAGGGGAGGGTGGAGTACGAGCAGTACTTC.

The DNA for the CDR3 is TGTGCCAGCAGGGACAGGGGGCGAGGGTACGAGCAGTACTTC. This encodes CASRDRGRGYEQYF. V gene TRBV28 combines with J gene TRBJ2-7, with 11 bases that match TRBD1. The trim removed 6 bases at V and 4 bases at J, leaving 5 bases unmatched. Looked up from germline, CDR1 is MDHEN and CDR2 is SYDVKM. CDR3 length: 14 residues.